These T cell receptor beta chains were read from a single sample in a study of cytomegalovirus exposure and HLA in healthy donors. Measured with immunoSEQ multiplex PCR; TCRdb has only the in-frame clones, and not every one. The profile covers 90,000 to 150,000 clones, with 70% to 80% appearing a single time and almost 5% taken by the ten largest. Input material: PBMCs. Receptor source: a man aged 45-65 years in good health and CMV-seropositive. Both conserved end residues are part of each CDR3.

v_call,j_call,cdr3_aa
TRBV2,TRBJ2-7,CASSDGPSGGTLGYEQYF
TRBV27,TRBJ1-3,CASSAGGGGSFNTIYF
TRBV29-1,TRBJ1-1,CSVYDRGTEAFF
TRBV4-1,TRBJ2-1,CASSQDRGLVVGEQFF
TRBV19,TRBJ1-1,CASSIEAAFYMNTEAFF
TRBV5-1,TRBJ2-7,CASSLGQVFSYEQYF
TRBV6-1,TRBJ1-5,CASSDAGGYQPQHF
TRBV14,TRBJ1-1,CASSQEWRGQPLMNTEAFF
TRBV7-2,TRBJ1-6,CASRPRGTSYNSPLHF
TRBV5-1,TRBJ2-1,CASSLGLGGTEQFF
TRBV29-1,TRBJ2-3,CSVEEGRGADTQYF
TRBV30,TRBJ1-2,CAWGGRVDGYTF
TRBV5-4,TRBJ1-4,CASSRDPGGTNEKLFF
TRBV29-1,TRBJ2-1,CSVPFTVGEQFF
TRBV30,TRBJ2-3,CAWSESGSDTQYF
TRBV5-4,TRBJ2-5,CASSFMMGSQETQYF
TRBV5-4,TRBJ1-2,CAAGDRGRMRNYGYTF
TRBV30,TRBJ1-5,CAWSRGSGESNQPQHF
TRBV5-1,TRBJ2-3,CASTPLARDLGDTQYF
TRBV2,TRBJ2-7,CASRATSGSYEQYF
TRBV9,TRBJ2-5,CASSYLADQETQYF
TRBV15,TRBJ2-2,CATSAPRRTFNTGELFF
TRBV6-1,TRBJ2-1,CASRLAGSGGAEQFF
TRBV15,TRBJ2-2,CATSRGTFLGELFF
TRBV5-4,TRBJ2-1,CASRHDSYNEQFF
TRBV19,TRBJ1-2,CASSIYHRGANYGYTF
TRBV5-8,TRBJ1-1,CASSARGRNTEAFF
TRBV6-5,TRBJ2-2,CASRTGTGNTGELFF
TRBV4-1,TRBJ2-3,CASSQVETDTQYF
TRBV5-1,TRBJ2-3,CASSLATGGADTQYF
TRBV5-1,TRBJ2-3,CASSSGTSRTDTQYF
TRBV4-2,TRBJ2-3,CASSQENSGLHTDTQYF
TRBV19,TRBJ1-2,CASSYEPGANGYTF